This entry concerns a single T cell receptor beta chain. Its antigen is still unknown. Base qualities were left out, and no much larger clone turns up one base away. Reading from cysteine to phenylalanine, the CDR3 counts 16 amino acids. Kept here is only the CDR3 DNA, which spans 48 bases and is read in frame from base 1. Reading the germline V gene gives CDR1 SNHLY and CDR2 FYNNEI. V and J are truncated by 8 bases and 1 base respectively, leaving an intervening sequence of 20 bases. In total, roughly 710 healthy bone marrow donors made up the cohort. At the time of sampling, every cohort member was nominally healthy, though immune exposures that went unrecorded were likely present. The donor was CMV seronegative and belonged to the group of 350 or so seronegative cohort members. Each donor provided a peripheral blood sample, and peripheral blood mononuclear cells were used for TCR beta sequencing. Genomic DNA extraction from the blood cell samples was performed with the Qiagen DNeasy Blood Extraction Kit.

Libraries were built with the immunoSEQ multiplex PCR assay. The multiplex PCR relied on a mix of 60 forward primers for TCR Vbeta segments and 13 reverse primers for TCR Jbeta segments. A multiplex PCR assay on genomic DNA amplified the CDR3 region of rearranged TCR beta genes. Amplified TCR beta libraries were sequenced as 87-base-pair reads on the Illumina HiSeq System. From the authors' description of their analysis: In a later analysis, around 80 million unique TCR beta chains were counted across the roughly 700 repertoires, and approximately 11 million of these chains were shared by at least two donors. A nearest-neighbor algorithm error-corrected the raw reads and collapsed the reads into unique sequences, merging closely related sequences to remove PCR and sequencing errors. V, D and J gene segments were assigned by aligning CDR3 sequences to IMGT reference sequences. For a sequence to be retained, a match of at least six nucleotides to both a V gene segment and a J gene segment was required. Rearrangements were classified as productive when the CDR3 lacked stop codons and remained in frame with V and J, and all other rearrangements were classified as non-productive. CDR3 was defined by IMGT convention, running from the second conserved V-encoded cysteine to the conserved J-encoded phenylalanine. In an earlier analysis of around 540 of the donors, sequences lacking an unambiguous match to a single V gene segment were excluded. An earlier analysis of 587 of the donors called V segments functional above 56.7% productive rearrangements and segregating when the between-donor standard deviation exceeded 5%. A statistical classification framework was built to diagnose cytomegalovirus status from the catalog of TCR beta chain sequences. V and J gene assignment, in a later analysis, came from comparing TCR nucleotide sequences with IMGT/GENE-DB human TR gene sequences. In a later analysis, CDR3 sequences and most-parsimonious VDJ recombination scenarios were assigned using the TCRdist pipeline. In a later analysis, each TCR beta chain was defined by its CDR3 amino acid sequence together with its V-gene family, and reads without a unique V-gene family were excluded. As a way to deal with suspected cross-contamination and a sequencing artifact, a later analysis dropped 450 to 700 nucleotide sequences that were highly shared and had low generation probability. For each public chain, a later analysis derived a clonal expansion index from normalized ranks of inferred template counts within each repertoire. In a later analysis, generation probabilities were computed with a VDJ recombination model fitted to out-of-frame rearrangements, and the resulting probabilities were checked against IGoR. A later analysis scored TCR-TCR, TCR-HLA and TCR-CMV co-occurrence with hypergeometric tests, applying a repertoire-size bias correction to TCR pairs. In a later analysis, false discovery rates were estimated by permuting HLA or CMV assignments 20 times. A later analysis grouped co-occurring TCRs with DBSCAN, adding TCRdist sequence similarity when clustering within HLA-allele-positive subsets. Repertoires with fewer than 30,000 or more than 120,000 public chains were left out of co-occurrence clustering, as were five repertoires with anomalous nucleotide sharing. Imported from immuneACCESS, the table was reduced by TCRdb to in-frame sequences with V and J called. These copies leave out some clones; in studies compared against another copy, an unresolved V gene accounts for under half, and the cause of the remainder is not known. The DNA gave D and trimming, while V, J and clone size come from that table. The sample includes over 150,000 clones, with roughly 87% observed a single time. The top ten clones comprise 0.85% of the sample.

These data originate in a study of cytomegalovirus exposure and HLA in healthy donors (dated by TCRdb to the late 2010s). Turning to the overall study: According to an earlier analysis of 587 of the donors, roughly 180 million T cells yielded over 90 million unique TCR beta sequences and about 300 Gb of sequence data. Rather than using new phenotypic data, the later analysis identified candidate immune exposures from TCR beta sequences and from how often those sequences occurred across donors. Class I and class II HLA loci were covered by the typing at four-digit resolution. A later analysis re-examined previously published TCR beta repertoires from 500 to 700 donors and added high-resolution HLA genotyping to investigate patterns of TCR occurrence. In addition to the first cohort of around 670 subjects, a separate validation cohort of about 120 different subjects was used. The number of donors typed differed by locus, with about 629-640 for A, B, C, DRB1 and DQB1, roughly 520 for DQA1, some 570 for DPA1, and around 430 for DPB1. Using immunosequencing, the study profiled T cell repertoires from 500 to 800 subjects and related those repertoires to cytomegalovirus serostatus. Donor age, sex, ethnicity and CMV serostatus were compiled together with the repertoire data. Genome-wide SNP genotypes for about 65% of the 666 donors were used in a later genetic analysis, which treated that subset as a discovery cohort. Of the approximately 370 genotyped donors, roughly 80% were placed in the genetic ancestry cluster associated with self-reported Caucasian donors. Because of strong linkage in the cohort, five DR-DQ haplotypes were treated as single units for association and clustering. On average, around 240,000 unique TCR beta nucleotide sequences were sequenced per donor among some 420 genotyped donors of the cohort, with roughly 19% of those sequences being non-productive. The study aimed to test whether cataloging public T cell receptors could reveal signatures of past pathogen exposure. An early release covering about 600 HLA-typed donors comprised 300 to 350 gigabases of sequencing data and approximately 85 million unique TCR sequences. To decide whether each TCR beta V gene segment behaved as functional or pseudogenic, an earlier analysis of fewer than 750 of the donors relied on high-throughput TCR beta sequencing. To predict cytomegalovirus infection status, the study brought together high-throughput TCR immunosequencing, statistical association of individual TCRs with disease status, and machine learning. Every repertoire in the discovery cohort had been generated on one and the same sequencing platform. Here is what the overall study found, with its caveats: Linkage disequilibrium might explain the correlated functional status among segregating V segments, but an unknown experimental factor could not be ruled out. Across donors, most TCR sequences were observed very rarely, whereas some public TCRs were present in many individuals. Several of the top co-occurrence clusters appeared to be linked to parvovirus B19, influenza, CMV and Epstein-Barr virus, according to a later analysis. The only immune exposure information available for the cohort was CMV serostatus. A later analysis associated approximately 17,000 TCR beta sequences with specific HLA alleles at a false discovery rate of 0.05. The sequencing pipeline was judged likely to have produced a cluster of highly shared sequence variants as a technical artifact. Most CMV-associated TCR beta chains appeared to be HLA-restricted in a later analysis, and the HLA associations seemed to be driven largely by CMV exposure. In vitro tests confirmed that a few of the cytomegalovirus-associated TCR beta chains recognize cytomegalovirus antigens. According to the authors, the approach could potentially be generalized to other disease states and immunological phenotypes. A further reported finding was that TCR beta sequences accurately predicted the HLA-A and HLA-B alleles for most subjects in the first cohort. In a later analysis, HLA-associated TCR beta chains were found to be more clonally expanded and to have lower generation probabilities than equally common non-associated chains. In an earlier analysis of 587 of the donors, most TCR beta V segments appeared in productive rearrangements about 87% or about 30% of the time, broadly matching IMGT annotations. In a later genetic analysis, fewer N-insertions in productive TCRs were reported among donors in an Asian-associated ancestry cluster than the roughly 670-donor mean. A total of 164 TCR beta chains were listed by the study as associated with cytomegalovirus. Roughly uniform sequencing depth across donors was assumed in presence/absence analyses, although this assumption may not hold. Assigning TCR associations to individual alleles was difficult when HLA alleles, especially DR and DQ, strongly co-occurred. A later genetic analysis associated a missense DCLRE1C variant with V-gene and J-gene trimming of TCR beta chains, and an independent cohort replicated the association. Because HLA typing was missing for some donors at each locus, association tests included only the typed subset. The classifier was reported to diagnose cytomegalovirus status with high specificity and sensitivity in both the original cohort and the validation cohort. Some IMGT-functional V segments, including TRBV6-2 and TRBV6-3, could not be distinguished by the 87-base-pair reads and were therefore excluded. According to a later analysis, TCR association rates differed among HLA loci, with DRB1 alleles showing the most associated TCRs and HLA-C alleles showing the fewest. This cohort had only TCR beta chains sequenced, and the lack of alpha or paired-chain data limited which features could be detected. The earlier analysis of around 600 of the donors excluded some 16 rarely observed V segments, including chromosome 9 orphons, because counts were too low.

The TCR comes from a woman aged 25 to 39 in good health and CMV-seronegative. The sequencing input was PBMCs. The chain joins TRBV2 to TRBJ2-5; the D segment could be TRBD1, given 7 matching bases. Here is the DNA: TGTGCCAGCGCGGGGAGTCGGGACAGAAGCCAAGAGACCCAGTACTTC. It translates to CASAGSRDRSQETQYF.